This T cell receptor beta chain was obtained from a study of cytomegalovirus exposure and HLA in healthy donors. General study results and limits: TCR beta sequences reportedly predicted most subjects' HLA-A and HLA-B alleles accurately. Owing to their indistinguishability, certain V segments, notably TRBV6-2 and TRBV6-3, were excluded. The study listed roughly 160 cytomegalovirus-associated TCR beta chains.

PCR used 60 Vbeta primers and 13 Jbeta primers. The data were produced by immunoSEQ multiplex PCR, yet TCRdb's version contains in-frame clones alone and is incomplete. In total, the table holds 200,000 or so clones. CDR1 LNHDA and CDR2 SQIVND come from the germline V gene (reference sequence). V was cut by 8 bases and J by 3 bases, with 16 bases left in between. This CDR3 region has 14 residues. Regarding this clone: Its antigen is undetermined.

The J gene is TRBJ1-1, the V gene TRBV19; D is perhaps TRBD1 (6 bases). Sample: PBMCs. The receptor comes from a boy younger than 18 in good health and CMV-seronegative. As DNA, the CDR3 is TGTGCCAGTTCTCTACAGGGCAGGGACACTGAAGCTTTCTTT. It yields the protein CASSLQGRDTEAFF. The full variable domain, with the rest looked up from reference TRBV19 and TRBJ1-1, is DGGITQSPKYLFRKEGQNVTLSCEQNLNHDAMYWYRQDPGQGLRLIYYSQIVNDFQKGDIAEGYSVSREKKESFPLTVTSAQKNPTAFYLCASSLQGRDTEAFFGQGTRLTVV.